The present T cell receptor beta chain was sequenced within a study of T cell responses to AZD1222 COVID-19 vaccine. Broader study findings: The study identified only a handful of AZD1222 recipients as seropositive at baseline. Spike-specific TCR breadth and depth were elevated following two AZD1222 doses. Only after the peak T cell response were repertoires sampled. Mostly white British, mostly female donors; authors suggested clonal diversity may be underestimated.

Comment on this clone: Its antigen is unidentified.

V gave up 0 bases and J gave up 6 bases, with 11 bases separating them. Germline assignment: CDR1 SGHRS and CDR2 YFSETQ. The CDR3 extends over 14 amino acids. TCRdb keeps only in-frame clones here, not all; method: immunoSEQ multiplex PCR. The sample consists of 54,000 or so clones, over 70% of them appearing once. J is TRBJ2-3 and V is TRBV5-1; D gene unclear. Material: peripheral blood, obtained on day 0 of AZD1222 vaccination. The receptor was derived from an adult in good health. Written as DNA, the CDR3 is TGCGCCAGCAGCTTGGGGGCTAGAACGGATACGCAGTATTTT. Translation: CASSLGARTDTQYF.